Described below is a single TCR beta chain sequence and its context. The antigen remains unidentified. This record belongs to a study of T-cell reconstitution after alpha-beta-depleted transplantation in children. V dropped 5 bases and J dropped 5 bases, with 16 bases sitting between them. Germline V gives CDR1 MNHEY, CDR2 SMNVEV (reference sequence). This CDR3 has 15 amino acids. Unique molecular identifiers featured in how the TCRbeta library was prepared. TCRdb called the PCR reads again in MiXCR, with one record for every CDR3 protein. The sample includes roughly 50,000 distinct CDR3 sequences, about 40% of them seen just once. Study-level points and caveats: Among T cells one year after transplant, newly produced cells accounted for most counts and diversity. At day 60, the high TCRbeta diversity found in some patients originated from recipient T cells and thymic progenitors that had survived. The origin of alpha-beta T cells about two months after transplant was reportedly several hundred expanded graft clones.

The chain carries TRBV27 and TRBJ1-5, with D possibly being TRBD1 (5 bases). This TCR came from a male patient younger than 18 who had a stem cell transplant for acute lymphoblastic leukemia, so the T cells may come from the graft donor. The source was PBMCs, mostly from graft donor cells, collected 360 days after TCRalphabeta/CD19-depleted stem cell transplant. The CDR3: CASSPQGNLYQPQHF. Written as DNA, the CDR3 is TGTGCCAGCAGTCCGCAGGGTAATCTATATCAGCCCCAGCATTTT.